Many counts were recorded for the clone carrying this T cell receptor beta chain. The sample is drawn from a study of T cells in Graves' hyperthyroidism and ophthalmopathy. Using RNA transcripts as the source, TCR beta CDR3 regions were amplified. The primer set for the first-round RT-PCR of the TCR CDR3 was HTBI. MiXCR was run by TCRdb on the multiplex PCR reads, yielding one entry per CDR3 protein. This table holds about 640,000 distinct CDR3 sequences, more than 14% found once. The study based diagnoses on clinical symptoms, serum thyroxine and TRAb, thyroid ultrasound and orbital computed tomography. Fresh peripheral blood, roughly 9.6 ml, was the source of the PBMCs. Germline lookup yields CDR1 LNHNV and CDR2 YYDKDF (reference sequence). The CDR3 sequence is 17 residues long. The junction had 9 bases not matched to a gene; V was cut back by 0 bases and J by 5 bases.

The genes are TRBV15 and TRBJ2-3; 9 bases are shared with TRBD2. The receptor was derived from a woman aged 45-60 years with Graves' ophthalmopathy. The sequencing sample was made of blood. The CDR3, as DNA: TGTGCCACCAGCAGAGATATAGCGGGAGCTCGGGTAGATACGCAGTATTTT. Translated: CATSRDIAGARVDTQYF.